This is a list of T cell receptor beta chains from one sample in a study of blood T cell repertoires in COVID-19. Profiling relied on immunoSEQ multiplex PCR, and the TCRdb table lists in-frame clones only, not all of them. This sample has under 200,000 clones, with approximately 91% found just once. The sample was peripheral blood. Receptors were obtained from a man aged 18 to 29 with COVID-19, enrolled during active disease. Both conserved end residues are part of each CDR3. The order of the fields is J gene, clone size, V gene, D gene, CDR3 DNA, CDR3 protein. D genes are given only for firm matches. Clone size, where shown, is once, few, many, or a class for clones that have expanded.

j_call: TRBJ2-7
clone_size: -
v_call: TRBV7-8
d_call: -
cdr3_nt: TGTGCCAGCAGCTTGGAGGCACCATCCTACGAGCAGTACTTC
cdr3_aa: CASSLEAPSYEQYF

j_call: TRBJ1-4
clone_size: -
v_call: TRBV4-1
d_call: -
cdr3_nt: TGCGCCAGCAGCCTAACAGGGCTGCCTAATGAAAAACTGTTTTTT
cdr3_aa: CASSLTGLPNEKLFF

j_call: TRBJ2-7
clone_size: -
v_call: TRBV7-2
d_call: TRBD1
cdr3_nt: TGTGCCAGCAGCGCAGAAGGACAGGTCTCCCACGAGCAGTACTTC
cdr3_aa: CASSAEGQVSHEQYF

j_call: TRBJ1-1
clone_size: -
v_call: TRBV11-3
d_call: -
cdr3_nt: TGTGCCAGCAGCCCCGGCGGGGGGCGAGGGGAAACCACTGAAGCTTTCTTT
cdr3_aa: CASSPGGGRGETTEAFF

j_call: TRBJ1-6
clone_size: few
v_call: TRBV29-1
d_call: TRBD1
cdr3_nt: TGCAGCGTCCTAACAGGGGGCTATAATTCACCCCTCCACTTT
cdr3_aa: CSVLTGGYNSPLHF

j_call: TRBJ2-3
clone_size: once
v_call: TRBV19
d_call: -
cdr3_nt: TGTGCCAGTAGTATAGGCGGCGGGGGCACAGATACGCAGTATTTT
cdr3_aa: CASSIGGGGTDTQYF

j_call: TRBJ2-3
clone_size: -
v_call: TRBV28
d_call: TRBD1
cdr3_nt: TGTGCCAGCCGTATGCAGGGGGCGATAACAGATACGCAGTATTTT
cdr3_aa: CASRMQGAITDTQYF

j_call: TRBJ1-2
clone_size: -
v_call: TRBV7-2
d_call: TRBD1
cdr3_nt: TGTGCCAGCAGCGAAGGGACAGGTCATGGCTACACCTTC
cdr3_aa: CASSEGTGHGYTF

j_call: TRBJ1-1
clone_size: -
v_call: TRBV28
d_call: -
cdr3_nt: TGTGCCAGCAGGGGAACAGGGATTGAAGCTTTCTTT
cdr3_aa: CASRGTGIEAFF

j_call: TRBJ1-2
clone_size: -
v_call: TRBV7-9
d_call: -
cdr3_nt: TGTGCCAGCAGCTTAGACTTCCGTGGCTACACCTTC
cdr3_aa: CASSLDFRGYTF

j_call: TRBJ1-1
clone_size: -
v_call: TRBV7-3
d_call: TRBD1
cdr3_nt: TGTGCCAGCAGCTTAACAGGGGGCCGCGAAGCTTTCTTT
cdr3_aa: CASSLTGGREAFF

j_call: TRBJ2-7
clone_size: -
v_call: TRBV4-3
d_call: TRBD1
cdr3_nt: TGCGCCAGCAGCCTACGAACGGGACAGGTGGCCCCCTACGAGCAGTACTTC
cdr3_aa: CASSLRTGQVAPYEQYF

j_call: TRBJ1-2
clone_size: -
v_call: TRBV5-8
d_call: TRBD1
cdr3_nt: TGTGCCAGCAGCTACCGGGACAGGGAGCGTGGCTACACCTTC
cdr3_aa: CASSYRDRERGYTF

j_call: TRBJ1-2
clone_size: few
v_call: TRBV30
d_call: TRBD1
cdr3_nt: TGTGCCTGGAGTGCCTCGACAGGGGACAATGGCTACACCTTC
cdr3_aa: CAWSASTGDNGYTF

j_call: TRBJ1-5
clone_size: -
v_call: TRBV27
d_call: -
cdr3_nt: TGTGCCAGCAGTCCTTATACAGGTGGCAATCAGCCCCAGCATTTT
cdr3_aa: CASSPYTGGNQPQHF

j_call: TRBJ1-3
clone_size: once
v_call: TRBV6-6
d_call: -
cdr3_nt: TGTGCCAGCAGTTCGACCCTACAGGGTCTCGGAAACACCATATATTTT
cdr3_aa: CASSSTLQGLGNTIYF

j_call: TRBJ2-1
clone_size: -
v_call: TRBV28
d_call: -
cdr3_nt: TGTGCCAGCAGTTTTCCGGGCAATGAGCAGTTCTTC
cdr3_aa: CASSFPGNEQFF

j_call: TRBJ2-1
clone_size: -
v_call: TRBV6-4
d_call: TRBD2
cdr3_nt: TGTGCCAGCAGTGACGTTAGCGGGAGGGGTGAGCAGTTCTTC
cdr3_aa: CASSDVSGRGEQFF

j_call: TRBJ2-7
clone_size: -
v_call: TRBV12-3/TRBV12-4
d_call: TRBD1
cdr3_nt: TGTGCCAGCAGTCAGGGACAGGGGAGCGAGCAGTACTTC
cdr3_aa: CASSQGQGSEQYF

j_call: TRBJ2-7
clone_size: few
v_call: TRBV7-9
d_call: TRBD2
cdr3_nt: TGTGCCAGCAGCTTAGAGGGACTAGAATCCTACGAGCAGTACTTC
cdr3_aa: CASSLEGLESYEQYF

j_call: TRBJ1-2
clone_size: -
v_call: TRBV19
d_call: -
cdr3_nt: TGTGCCAGTAGTTGGGAGGGGACGATCTATGGCTACACCTTC
cdr3_aa: CASSWEGTIYGYTF

j_call: TRBJ2-5
clone_size: once
v_call: TRBV7-3
d_call: -
cdr3_nt: TGTGCCAGCAGCCCAGGCGCCCAAGAGACCCAGTACTTC
cdr3_aa: CASSPGAQETQYF

j_call: TRBJ2-3
clone_size: -
v_call: TRBV5-1
d_call: TRBD2
cdr3_nt: TGCGCCAGCAGCCCCCTTTTGGCGGGAGGGACAGATACGCAGTATTTT
cdr3_aa: CASSPLLAGGTDTQYF

j_call: TRBJ2-3
clone_size: -
v_call: TRBV27
d_call: TRBD2
cdr3_nt: TGTGCCAGCAGTTTACGGCTAGCGGAAAGGGGAACAGATACGCAGTATTTT
cdr3_aa: CASSLRLAERGTDTQYF

j_call: TRBJ1-3
clone_size: -
v_call: TRBV28
d_call: -
cdr3_nt: TGTGCCAGCAGTTTATCTATATCGGGAAACACCATATATTTT
cdr3_aa: CASSLSISGNTIYF

j_call: TRBJ1-6
clone_size: once
v_call: TRBV30
d_call: -
cdr3_nt: TGTGCCTGGAGTAGTGGCGGGAGATCTTCCCTCCACTTT
cdr3_aa: CAWSSGGRSSLHF

j_call: TRBJ2-7
clone_size: once
v_call: TRBV29-1
d_call: -
cdr3_nt: TGCAGCGTTGTAAAGGACACCTACGAGCAGTACTTC
cdr3_aa: CSVVKDTYEQYF

j_call: TRBJ1-1
clone_size: once
v_call: TRBV6-2/TRBV6-3
d_call: TRBD1
cdr3_nt: TGTGCCAGCAGTTGGACAGGGGTGAACACTGAAGCTTTCTTT
cdr3_aa: CASSWTGVNTEAFF

j_call: TRBJ2-5
clone_size: -
v_call: TRBV5-1
d_call: TRBD2
cdr3_nt: TGCGCCAGCAGCTTGGAGGCGGGAGGGCCCCGGGAGACCCAGTACTTC
cdr3_aa: CASSLEAGGPRETQYF

j_call: TRBJ2-7
clone_size: -
v_call: TRBV7-2
d_call: -
cdr3_nt: TGTGCCAGCAGCTCTTGGGGAGGCCCCTACGAGCAGTACTTC
cdr3_aa: CASSSWGGPYEQYF

j_call: TRBJ2-2
clone_size: -
v_call: TRBV5-1
d_call: TRBD2
cdr3_nt: TGCGCCAGCAGCTTACGGACTAGCGCGTCGAACACCGGGGAGCTGTTTTTT
cdr3_aa: CASSLRTSASNTGELFF

j_call: TRBJ2-1
clone_size: -
v_call: TRBV11-3
d_call: TRBD2
cdr3_nt: TGTGCCAGCAGCTTAGCGGGGCAGCGGGAGATGGTCTTC
cdr3_aa: CASSLAGQREMVF

j_call: TRBJ1-1
clone_size: -
v_call: TRBV27
d_call: -
cdr3_nt: TGTGCCAGCAGTCCTTCCCCCTCTAGGATCCTTGGGAGTGGGCGAGCTTTCTTT
cdr3_aa: CASSPSPSRILGSGRAFF

j_call: TRBJ2-1
clone_size: -
v_call: TRBV27
d_call: -
cdr3_nt: TGTGCCAGCAGTTTGGAGCAGTACAATGAGCAGTTCTTC
cdr3_aa: CASSLEQYNEQFF

j_call: TRBJ2-2
clone_size: once
v_call: TRBV4-1
d_call: TRBD1
cdr3_nt: TGCGCCAGCAGCCGTAGAACGGGACAGGGACGGACCGGGGAGCTGTTTTTT
cdr3_aa: CASSRRTGQGRTGELFF

j_call: TRBJ1-2
clone_size: once
v_call: TRBV5-1
d_call: -
cdr3_nt: TGCGCCAGCAGCTTGACCGCTGGGACACCGATTGGCTACACCTTC
cdr3_aa: CASSLTAGTPIGYTF

j_call: TRBJ1-2
clone_size: -
v_call: TRBV6-1
d_call: -
cdr3_nt: TGTGCCAGCAGCGTTCCGGGGTTGTACGGCTACACCTTC
cdr3_aa: CASSVPGLYGYTF

j_call: TRBJ2-7
clone_size: -
v_call: TRBV7-8
d_call: TRBD2
cdr3_nt: TGTGCCAGCAGCGTCGGACTAGCGGACTCCTACGAGCAGTACTTC
cdr3_aa: CASSVGLADSYEQYF

j_call: TRBJ1-5
clone_size: -
v_call: TRBV28
d_call: -
cdr3_nt: TGTGCCAGCAACCCCCAGGGGCGTCGCAATCAGCCCCAGCATTTT
cdr3_aa: CASNPQGRRNQPQHF